A selection of T cell receptor beta chains follows, all from one sample in a study of blood T cell repertoires in COVID-19. TCRdb's copy holds only in-frame clones and misses some; the assay was immunoSEQ multiplex PCR. The sample holds 470,000 or so clones, approximately 83% seen once. The sequencing input was peripheral blood. The receptors shown here come from a human donor in a cohort sampled during active COVID-19. The conserved cysteine and the conserved F or W are not part of the CDR3 here. A D gene is named only where the DNA matches it firmly. Size tells how often a clone was seen (once, few, many) or the class of an expanded clone, and some rows leave it out.

D: TRBD1
size: .
V: TRBV29-1
length: 12
CDR3: SVTGEASGNTIY

D: TRBD1
size: .
V: TRBV19
length: 14
CDR3: ASTSSGTAFNTEAF

D: TRBD2
size: .
V: TRBV5-1
length: 14
CDR3: ASSPTLREGLDEQF

D: TRBD1
size: once
V: TRBV11-3
length: 13
CDR3: ASSGGGGGRTEAF

D: .
size: few
V: TRBV7-9
length: 14
CDR3: ASSLGDNGGNQPQH

D: TRBD1
size: once
V: TRBV4-2
length: 13
CDR3: ASSQGSQGAYGYT

D: .
size: .
V: TRBV29-1
length: 11
CDR3: SVAMGSTYEQY

D: TRBD2
size: .
V: TRBV5-1
length: 13
CDR3: ASSLGTSGLREQY

D: .
size: .
V: TRBV10-1
length: 11
CDR3: ASSSGGGTEAF

D: .
size: .
V: TRBV5-1
length: 12
CDR3: ASSLAGGTDTQY

D: TRBD2
size: .
V: TRBV7-2
length: 15
CDR3: ASSLSSEREGFYEQY

D: .
size: .
V: TRBV18
length: 10
CDR3: ASSPENQPQH

D: TRBD2
size: .
V: TRBV7-3
length: 13
CDR3: ASSFSGSLAETQY

D: .
size: .
V: TRBV29-1
length: 11
CDR3: SVGAGDRARAF

D: TRBD2
size: once
V: TRBV10-3
length: 12
CDR3: AISVSGGTDTQY

D: TRBD1
size: .
V: TRBV29-1
length: 13
CDR3: SVRLGQGNIYEQY

D: TRBD2
size: .
V: TRBV15
length: 16
CDR3: ATSRDRRAGGGTGELF

D: TRBD2
size: .
V: TRBV9
length: 14
CDR3: ASSISGSESYNEQF

D: TRBD1
size: .
V: TRBV2
length: 14
CDR3: ATHKGAVSGANVLT

D: .
size: once
V: TRBV3-1/TRBV3-2
length: 12
CDR3: ASSQGLRGSPLH

D: TRBD1
size: once
V: TRBV3-1/TRBV3-2
length: 13
CDR3: ASSQEARGRTPLH

D: .
size: .
V: TRBV18
length: 13
CDR3: ASSPPSGTRDEAF